The 22 T cell receptor beta chains listed next were all sequenced from one sample in a study of cytomegalovirus exposure and HLA in healthy donors. Vbeta (60) and Jbeta (13) primers were used in the PCR. Some clones are missing from TCRdb's copy, which holds only in-frame ones; the method was immunoSEQ multiplex PCR. This sample has 180,000 or so clones; approximately 72% occur once, and the top ten carry 2% to 3%. Sequencing was done on a sample of PBMCs. These receptors came from a human donor in good health.

This clone has a handful of counts. The rearrangement links TRBV5-1 to TRBJ1-1; D remains unclear. V was cut by 4 bases and J by 0 bases, with 19 bases left in between. Germline V lookup: CDR1 SGHRS, CDR2 YFSETQ. The CDR3 runs 17 residues. CDR3 DNA sequence: TGCGCCAGCAGCCCCCTTGCTGCAGGCCTTCTGAACACTGAAGCTTTCTTT. It translates to CASSPLAAGLLNTEAFF.

CDR3 protein: CASSDRRDRVDETQYF. The CDR3, as DNA: TGTGCCAGCAGTGATCGTCGGGACAGGGTTGACGAGACCCAGTACTTC. The chain couples TRBV2 to TRBJ2-5; 9 bases are shared with TRBD1. CDR1 is SNHLY, CDR2 FYNNEI, per germline. The CDR3 length is 16 residues. V was pared by 3 bases and J by 5 bases, with 10 bases of the junction left unmatched.

The chain's CDR3 is CASSAFFSDSPLHF. In DNA, the CDR3 is TGTGCCAGCAGCGCCTTTTTTTCAGATTCACCCCTCCACTTT. The V call is TRBV7-9, the J call TRBJ1-6; D remains ambiguous. Germline values: CDR1 SEHNR, CDR2 FQNEAQ (reference sequence). V was cut by 5 bases and J by 8 bases, with 13 bases left in between. This CDR3 is built from 14 residues.

DNA for the CDR3: TGTGCCAGCAGTGGGACTGCCAGATCCGGGGAGCTGTTTTTT. It encodes CASSGTARSGELFF. The chain links TRBV7-3 to TRBJ2-2; a possible D gene is TRBD2 (6 bases). With 6 bases removed from V and 6 bases from J, the gap between germline ends came to 14 bases. This CDR3 has 14 residues. Germline V CDR1 and CDR2: SGHTA, FQGTGA.

A single count supports this clone. The V call is TRBV15, the J call TRBJ2-1; TRBD2 aligns across 12 bases. V shed 1 base and J 5 bases; nucleotides not matched to a gene: 9. CDR1 is LNHNV and CDR2 is YYDKDF in the germline V gene (reference sequence). CDR3 length: 18 amino acids. CDR3 in DNA: TGTGCCACCAGCAGAGCCGCACGACTAGCGGGGGTACACAATGAGCAGTTCTTC. Amino acid sequence: CATSRAARLAGVHNEQFF. Combining the CDR3 with reference TRBV15 and TRBJ2-1 gives the whole variable domain DAMVIQNPRYQVTQFGKPVTLSCSQTLNHNVMYWYQQKSSQAPKLLFHYYDKDFNNEADTPDNFQSRRPNTSFCFLDIRSPGLGDTAMYLCATSRAARLAGVHNEQFFGPGTRLTVL.

The chain employs TRBV7-9 and TRBJ1-5; 10 bases are a match to TRBD1. CDR1 SEHNR and CDR2 FQNEAQ come from the germline V gene (reference sequence). J lost 5 bases, V lost 5 bases, and 6 bases had no gene match. The CDR3 spans 15 residues. Here the CDR3 reads CASSRTGGMDQPQHF. The CDR3 nucleotides read TGTGCCAGCAGCCGGACAGGGGGTATGGATCAGCCCCAGCATTTT. Full variable domain (missing parts from reference TRBV7-9 and TRBJ1-5): DTGVSQNPRHKITKRGQNVTFRCDPISEHNRLYWYRQTLGQGPEFLTYFQNEAQLEKSRLLSDRFSAERPKGSFSTLEIQRTEQGDSAMYLCASSRTGGMDQPQHFGDGTRLSIL.

A remark on this clone: Other DNA sequences in this specimen translate into the identical CDR3. V is TRBV2 and J is TRBJ2-7, with 7 nucleotides matching TRBD2. Germline CDR1 SNHLY, CDR2 FYNNEI. This CDR3 spans 13 amino acids. V gave up 3 bases and J gave up 5 bases; unmatched junction bases: 4. The CDR3 here is CASSERGIDEQYF. In nucleotides, the CDR3 is TGTGCCAGCAGTGAGCGGGGGATCGACGAGCAGTACTTC.

This clone was observed a few times. The rearrangement links TRBV20-1 to TRBJ1-4, with D unclear. Trimming took 2 bases from V and 10 from J, leaving 8 bases between them. Looked up from germline, CDR1 is DFQATT and CDR2 is SNEGSKA (reference sequence). The CDR3 contains 11 residues. CDR3: CSARNLGKLFF. Here the CDR3 DNA reads TGCAGTGCTAGAAATCTAGGAAAACTGTTTTTT.

Here the CDR3 reads CASKTSGADTQYF. The CDR3 DNA follows: TGTGCCAGCAAGACTAGCGGGGCAGATACGCAGTATTTT. The chain uses TRBV6-6 and TRBJ2-3; 11 bases agree with TRBD2. Germline CDR1 reads MNHNY; CDR2 reads SVGAGI (reference sequence). CDR3 length: 13 amino acids. Unmatched junction bases numbered 1, after V lost 7 bases and J lost 4 bases.

V gene TRBV6-5 combines with J gene TRBJ1-2, with 10 bases fitting TRBD1. Per germline, CDR1 MNHEY and CDR2 SVGAGI. The CDR3 loop spans 15 amino acids. With V trimmed by 7 bases and J by 4 bases, 9 bases remained unmatched. CDR3 sequence reads: CASNWDRGLTYGYTF. The CDR3, as DNA: TGTGCCAGCAATTGGGACAGGGGATTAACCTATGGCTACACCTTC.

Ten or more counts support this clone. V gene TRBV4-1 combines with J gene TRBJ1-1; the match to TRBD1 covers 8 bases. CDR1 and CDR2 (germline): MGHRA, YSYEKL. This CDR3 has 14 residues. V shed 3 bases, J shed 6 bases, and the junction held 6 bases outside the gene matches. In DNA form, the CDR3 reads TGCGCCAGCAGCCACCCCGACAGGGGAGCTGAAGCTTTCTTT. This gives the protein CASSHPDRGAEAFF.

This clone was detected only once. The V call is TRBV19, the J call TRBJ2-1; the match to TRBD2 covers 11 bases. Looked up from germline, CDR1 is LNHDA and CDR2 is SQIVND (reference sequence). J lost 6 bases, V lost 6 bases, and 10 bases had no gene match. The CDR3 has 16 amino acids. The CDR3 reads CASSPPLAGGGNEQFF. DNA of the CDR3: TGTGCCAGTAGCCCCCCGCTAGCGGGGGGCGGCAATGAGCAGTTCTTC. The entire variable domain, with the rest obtained from reference TRBV19 and TRBJ2-1, is as follows: DGGITQSPKYLFRKEGQNVTLSCEQNLNHDAMYWYRQDPGQGLRLIYYSQIVNDFQKGDIAEGYSVSREKKESFPLTVTSAQKNPTAFYLCASSPPLAGGGNEQFFGPGTRLTVL.

V is TRBV14 and J is TRBJ1-2, with D perhaps TRBD1 (5 bases). The CDR3 is 14 residues long. The ends were cut back, 1 base at V and 4 bases at J, with 10 bases in the middle. Germline CDR1 reads SGHDN; CDR2 reads FVKESK. The CDR3 DNA is TGTGCCAGCAGCCAAGGGGGGGGTCCCTATGGCTACACCTTC. Translating gives CASSQGGGPYGYTF.

The J gene is TRBJ1-3, the V gene TRBV5-1; D unresolved. Germline assignment: CDR1 SGHRS and CDR2 YFSETQ. Trimming left V 0 bases short and J 1 base short, with 14 bases between. The CDR3 is 17 residues long. The CDR3 DNA reads as TGCGCCAGCAGCTTGGGTAGGTCAGGTGGATCTGGAAACACCATATATTTT. It is translated as CASSLGRSGGSGNTIYF.

The gene calls are TRBV7-2 and TRBJ2-3, with 8 bases matching TRBD2. From germline, CDR1 is SGHTA and CDR2 FQGNSA. The CDR3 extends over 17 amino acids. V lost 1 base and J lost 5; bases outside the gene matches: 11. Written as DNA, the CDR3 is TGTGCCAGCAGCTTAGTCCGTTCGGGGGGGGGCCAAGATACGCAGTATTTT. Translating gives CASSLVRSGGGQDTQYF.

The CDR3: CASRLAPGYEQYF. CDR3 DNA sequence: TGTGCAAGTCGCTTAGCTCCGGGTTACGAGCAGTACTTC. V gene TRBV12-2 combines with J gene TRBJ2-7; whether TRBD2, the table's D call, matches the DNA was not checked. TRBV12-2 is assigned pseudogene status. CDR3 length: 13 residues.

This clone was seen a handful of times. V and J are TRBV27 and TRBJ2-7; D is unresolved. CDR3 length: 13 residues. Germline V gene sequence: CDR1 MNHEY, CDR2 SMNVEV (reference sequence). The ends were cut back, 2 bases at V and 4 bases at J, with 9 bases in the middle. This chain's CDR3 is CASSLLGRYEQYF. In nucleotides, the CDR3 is TGTGCCAGCAGTTTACTAGGAAGATACGAGCAGTACTTC.

The chain has TRBV7-3 and TRBJ2-5, with TRBD2 matching over 8 bases. Germline values: CDR1 SGHTA, CDR2 FQGTGA. Trimming cost V 5 bases and J 5 bases; bases outside gene matches: 13. CDR3 length: 16 amino acids. Here the CDR3 reads CASSQNRAGVGETQYF. For the CDR3, the DNA is TGTGCCAGCAGCCAGAATAGAGCGGGGGTGGGGGAGACCCAGTACTTC.

As to this clone: A read error may account for a junction end that differs from germline. The chain couples TRBV7-7 to TRBJ1-1; D gene unclear. CDR1 is SSHAT and CDR2 is FNYEAQ in the germline V gene (reference sequence). CDR3 size: 13 residues. In DNA, the CDR3 is TGTGCTAGCAGCTCTTTAGAGAACACTGAAGCTTTCTTT. Its translation is CASSSLENTEAFF.

The chain couples TRBV6-6 to TRBJ1-4; tentative D call: TRBD1 (5 bases). Germline V lookup: CDR1 MNHNY, CDR2 SVGAGI (reference sequence). The ends were cut back, 0 bases at V and 7 bases at J, with 12 bases in the middle. The CDR3 is 15 amino acids. Here the CDR3 DNA reads TGTGCCAGCAGTTACTCGAAGGGGTTCGGTGAAAAACTGTTTTTT. It encodes CASSYSKGFGEKLFF.

The chain has TRBV7-8 and TRBJ2-3; TRBD2 aligns across 7 bases. Germline-derived CDR1 and CDR2 are SGHVS and FQNEAQ. The CDR3 totals 14 residues. Losses at the gene ends were 5 bases for V and 0 bases for J; bases not matched to a gene: 2. CDR3 sequence (DNA): TGTGCCAGCAGCCGGGGGGTTAGCACAGATACGCAGTATTTT. As protein: CASSRGVSTDTQYF.

The rearrangement uses TRBV15 and TRBJ1-5; the D gene is possibly TRBD1 (5 bases). Germline V gives CDR1 LNHNV, CDR2 YYDKDF (reference sequence). V gave up 5 bases and J gave up 0 bases, with 14 bases separating them. The CDR3 is 16 amino acids. The CDR3 DNA is TGTGCCACCAGCCGCCCCGGGGGTTATAGCAATCAGCCCCAGCATTTT. Translating gives CATSRPGGYSNQPQHF.